This T cell receptor (beta chain) is from a study of CD8+CD57+ T cells in acquired aplastic anemia. Findings and limits, study-wide: Levels of CD8+ Simpson's diversity were not significantly distinct in patients versus controls.

Template material for TCR beta VDJ and CDR3 profiling consisted of genomic DNA. TCRdb independently ran MiXCR on the reads; one entry per CDR3 protein. This sample has about 130,000 distinct CDR3 sequences, with approximately 41% found just once. The CDR3 runs to 13 residues. The germline V gene has CDR1 SGHAT and CDR2 FQNNGV. The V end was cut by 5 bases, the J end by 7 bases, with 14 bases between. In its sample, this clonotype was seen once. Its cognate antigen is unknown. The receptor's source is a human donor in good health, serving as a control. Sequencing used sorted CD4+, CD8+, or CD8+CD57+ T cells (not recorded which) from PBMCs. This chain links TRBV11-2 with TRBJ1-2; D is unresolved. The CDR3 sequence: CASSMDGRSGYTF. CDR3 sequence (DNA): TGTGCCAGCAGCATGGACGGACGGTCTGGCTACACCTTC. The complete variable domain, with remaining parts taken from reference TRBV11-2 and TRBJ1-2, reads EAGVAQSPRYKIIEKRQSVAFWCNPISGHATLYWYQQILGQGPKLLIQFQNNGVVDDSQLPKDRFSAERLKGVDSTLKIQPAKLEDSAVYLCASSMDGRSGYTFGSGTRLTVV.